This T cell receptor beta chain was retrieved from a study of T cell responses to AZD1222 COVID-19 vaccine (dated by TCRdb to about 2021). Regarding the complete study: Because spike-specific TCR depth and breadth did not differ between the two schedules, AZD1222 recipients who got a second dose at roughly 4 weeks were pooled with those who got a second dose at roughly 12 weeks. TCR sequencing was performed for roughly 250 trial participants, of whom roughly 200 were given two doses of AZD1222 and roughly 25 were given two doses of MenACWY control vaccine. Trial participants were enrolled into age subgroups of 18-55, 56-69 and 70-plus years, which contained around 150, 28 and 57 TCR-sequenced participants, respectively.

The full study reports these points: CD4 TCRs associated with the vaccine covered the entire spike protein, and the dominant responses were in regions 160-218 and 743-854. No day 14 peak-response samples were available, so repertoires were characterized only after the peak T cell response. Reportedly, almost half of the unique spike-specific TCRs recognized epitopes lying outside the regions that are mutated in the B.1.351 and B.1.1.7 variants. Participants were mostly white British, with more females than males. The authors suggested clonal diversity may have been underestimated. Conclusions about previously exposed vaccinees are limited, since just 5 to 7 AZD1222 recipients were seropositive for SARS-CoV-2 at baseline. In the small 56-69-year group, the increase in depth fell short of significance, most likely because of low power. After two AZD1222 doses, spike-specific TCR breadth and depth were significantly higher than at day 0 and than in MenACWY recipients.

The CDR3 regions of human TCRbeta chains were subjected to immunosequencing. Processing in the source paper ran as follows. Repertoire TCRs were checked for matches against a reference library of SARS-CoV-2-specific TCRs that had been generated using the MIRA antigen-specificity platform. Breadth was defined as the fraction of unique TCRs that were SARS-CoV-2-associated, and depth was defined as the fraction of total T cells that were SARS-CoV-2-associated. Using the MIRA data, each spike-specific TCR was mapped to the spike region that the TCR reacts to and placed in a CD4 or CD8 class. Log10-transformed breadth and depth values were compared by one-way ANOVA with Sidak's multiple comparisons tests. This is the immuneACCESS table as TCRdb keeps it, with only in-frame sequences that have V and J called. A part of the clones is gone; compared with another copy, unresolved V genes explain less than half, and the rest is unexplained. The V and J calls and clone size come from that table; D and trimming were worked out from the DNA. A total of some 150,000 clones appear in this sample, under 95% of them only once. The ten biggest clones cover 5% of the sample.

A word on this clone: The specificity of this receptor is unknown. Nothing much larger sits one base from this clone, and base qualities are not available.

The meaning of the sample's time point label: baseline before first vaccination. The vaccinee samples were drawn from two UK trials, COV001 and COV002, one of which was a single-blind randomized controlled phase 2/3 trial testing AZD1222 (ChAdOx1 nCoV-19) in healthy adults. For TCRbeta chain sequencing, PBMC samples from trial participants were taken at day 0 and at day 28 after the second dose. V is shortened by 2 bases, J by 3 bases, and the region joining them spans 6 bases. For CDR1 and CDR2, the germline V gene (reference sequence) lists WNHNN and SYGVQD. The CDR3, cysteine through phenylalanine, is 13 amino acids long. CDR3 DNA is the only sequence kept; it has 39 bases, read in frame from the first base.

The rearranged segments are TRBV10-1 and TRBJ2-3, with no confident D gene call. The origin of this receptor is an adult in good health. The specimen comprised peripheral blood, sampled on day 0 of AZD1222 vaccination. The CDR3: CASSERVTDTQYF. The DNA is TGCGCCAGCAGTGAGCGGGTAACAGATACGCAGTATTTT.